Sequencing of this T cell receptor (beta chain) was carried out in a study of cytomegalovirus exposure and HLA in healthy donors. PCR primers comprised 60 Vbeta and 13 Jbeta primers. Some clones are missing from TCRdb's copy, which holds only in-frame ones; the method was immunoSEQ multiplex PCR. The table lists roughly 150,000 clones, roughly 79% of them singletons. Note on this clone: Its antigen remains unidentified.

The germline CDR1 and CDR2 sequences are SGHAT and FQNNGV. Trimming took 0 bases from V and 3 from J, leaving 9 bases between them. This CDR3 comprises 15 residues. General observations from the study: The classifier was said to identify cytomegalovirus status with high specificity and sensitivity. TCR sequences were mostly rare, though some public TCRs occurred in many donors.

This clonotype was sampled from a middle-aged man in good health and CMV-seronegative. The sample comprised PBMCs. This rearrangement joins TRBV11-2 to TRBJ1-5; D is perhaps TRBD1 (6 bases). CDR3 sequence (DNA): TGTGCCAGCAGCTTAGATACAGGGTTCAATCAGCCCCAGCATTTT. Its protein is CASSLDTGFNQPQHF.